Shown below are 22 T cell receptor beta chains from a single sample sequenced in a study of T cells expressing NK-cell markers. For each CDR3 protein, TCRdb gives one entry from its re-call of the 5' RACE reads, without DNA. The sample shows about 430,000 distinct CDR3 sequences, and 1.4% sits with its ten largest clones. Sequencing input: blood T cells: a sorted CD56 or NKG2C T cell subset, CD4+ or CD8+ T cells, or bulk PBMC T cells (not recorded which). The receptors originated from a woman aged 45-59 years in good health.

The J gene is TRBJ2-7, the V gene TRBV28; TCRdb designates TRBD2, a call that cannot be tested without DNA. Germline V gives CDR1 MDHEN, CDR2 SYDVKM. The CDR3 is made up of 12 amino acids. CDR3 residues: CASTSTRDEQYF. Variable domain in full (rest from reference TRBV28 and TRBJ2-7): DVKVTQSSRYLVKRTGEKVFLECVQDMDHENMFWYRQDPGLGLRLIYFSYDVKMKEKGDIPEGYSVSREKKERFSLILESASTNQTSMYLCASTSTRDEQYFGPGTRLTVT.

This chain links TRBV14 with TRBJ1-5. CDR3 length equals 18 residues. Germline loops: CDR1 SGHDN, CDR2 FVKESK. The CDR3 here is CASSHSYLSSGVRQPQHF. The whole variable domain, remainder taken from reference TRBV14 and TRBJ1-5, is EAGVTQFPSHSVIEKGQTVTLRCDPISGHDNLYWYRRVMGKEIKFLLHFVKESKQDESGMPNNRFLAERTGGTYSTLKVQPAELEDSGVYFCASSHSYLSSGVRQPQHFGDGTRLSIL.

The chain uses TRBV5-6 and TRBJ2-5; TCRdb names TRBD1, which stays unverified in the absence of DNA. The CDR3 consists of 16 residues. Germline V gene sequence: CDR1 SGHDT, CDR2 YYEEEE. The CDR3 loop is CASSLVPGDLQETQYF.

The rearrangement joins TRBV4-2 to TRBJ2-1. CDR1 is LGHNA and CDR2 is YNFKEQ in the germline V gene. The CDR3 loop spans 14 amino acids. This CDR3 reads CASSQGLWDNEQFF.

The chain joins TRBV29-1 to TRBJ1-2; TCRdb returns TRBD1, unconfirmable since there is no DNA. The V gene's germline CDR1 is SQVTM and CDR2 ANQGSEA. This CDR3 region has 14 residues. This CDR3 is CSVTLTGTGSGYTF.

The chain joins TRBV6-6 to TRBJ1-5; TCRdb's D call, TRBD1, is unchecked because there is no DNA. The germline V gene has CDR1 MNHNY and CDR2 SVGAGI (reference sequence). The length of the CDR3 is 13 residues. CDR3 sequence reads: CASTDRSNQPQHF.

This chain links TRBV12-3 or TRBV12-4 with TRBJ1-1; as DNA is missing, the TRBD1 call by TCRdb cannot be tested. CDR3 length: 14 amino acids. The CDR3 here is CASIHMGARTEAFF.

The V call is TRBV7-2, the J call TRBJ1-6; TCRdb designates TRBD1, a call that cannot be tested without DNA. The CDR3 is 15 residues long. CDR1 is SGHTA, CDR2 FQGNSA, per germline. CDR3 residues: CASSLQVGVGSPLHF.

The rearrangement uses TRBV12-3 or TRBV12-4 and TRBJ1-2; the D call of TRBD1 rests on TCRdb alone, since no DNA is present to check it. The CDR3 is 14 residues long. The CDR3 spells CASSPSGTPQGYTF.

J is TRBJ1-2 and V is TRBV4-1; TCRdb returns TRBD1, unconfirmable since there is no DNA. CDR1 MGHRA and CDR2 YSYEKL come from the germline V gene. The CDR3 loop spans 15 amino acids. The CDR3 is CASSRNRGPDYGYTF.

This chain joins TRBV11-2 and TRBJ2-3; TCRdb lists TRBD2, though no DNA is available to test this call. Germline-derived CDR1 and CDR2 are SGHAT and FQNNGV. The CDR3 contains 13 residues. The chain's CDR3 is CASSSPGTQTQYF.

CDR3 loop: CSVEDKDGAGGFF. The V gene is TRBV29-1, the J gene TRBJ2-1; lacking DNA, the TRBD2 call made by TCRdb goes unchecked. The CDR3 loop spans 13 amino acids. The germline V gene encodes CDR1 SQVTM and CDR2 ANQGSEA.

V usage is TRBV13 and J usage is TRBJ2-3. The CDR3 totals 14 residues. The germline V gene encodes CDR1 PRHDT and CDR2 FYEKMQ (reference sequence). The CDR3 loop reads CASSLGVGTDTQYF.

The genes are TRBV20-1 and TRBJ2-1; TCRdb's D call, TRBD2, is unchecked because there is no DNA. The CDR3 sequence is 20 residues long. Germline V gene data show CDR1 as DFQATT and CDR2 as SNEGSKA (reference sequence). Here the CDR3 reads CSARDTPWLAGVSGNNEQFF.

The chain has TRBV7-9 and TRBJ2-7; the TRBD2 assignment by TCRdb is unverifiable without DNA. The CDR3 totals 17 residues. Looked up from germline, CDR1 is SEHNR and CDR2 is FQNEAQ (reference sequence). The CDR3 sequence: CASGSLGLAGVDYEQYF.

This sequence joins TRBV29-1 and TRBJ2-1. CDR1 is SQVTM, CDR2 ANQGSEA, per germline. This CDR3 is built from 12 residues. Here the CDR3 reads CSVAEPYNEQFF.

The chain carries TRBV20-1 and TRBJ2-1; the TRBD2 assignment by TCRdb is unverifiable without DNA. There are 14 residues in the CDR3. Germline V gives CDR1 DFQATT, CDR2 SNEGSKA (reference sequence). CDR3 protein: CSARRGRARYEQFF.

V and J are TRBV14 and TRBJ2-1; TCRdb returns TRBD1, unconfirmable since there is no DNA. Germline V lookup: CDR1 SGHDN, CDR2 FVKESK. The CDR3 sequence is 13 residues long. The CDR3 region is CASSQAPNAEQFF.

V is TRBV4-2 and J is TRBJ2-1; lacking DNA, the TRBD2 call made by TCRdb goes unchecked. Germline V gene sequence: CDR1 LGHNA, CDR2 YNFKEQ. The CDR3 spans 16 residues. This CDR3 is CASSLPIPAATPAQFF.

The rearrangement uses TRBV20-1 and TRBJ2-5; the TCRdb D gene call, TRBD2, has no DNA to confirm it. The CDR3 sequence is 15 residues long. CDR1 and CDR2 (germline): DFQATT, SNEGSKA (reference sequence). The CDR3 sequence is CSARISGRVPETQYF.

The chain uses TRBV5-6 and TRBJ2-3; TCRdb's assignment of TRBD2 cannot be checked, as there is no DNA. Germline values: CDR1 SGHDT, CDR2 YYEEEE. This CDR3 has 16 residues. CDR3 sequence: CASSLGSSGREDTQYF.

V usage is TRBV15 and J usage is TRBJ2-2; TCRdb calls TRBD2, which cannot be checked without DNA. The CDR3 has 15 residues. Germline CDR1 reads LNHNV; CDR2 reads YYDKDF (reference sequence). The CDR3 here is CATSGEASGTGELFF.